A single sample gave rise to the 10 T cell receptor beta chains below, sequenced in a study of graft-versus-host responses after intestinal transplantation. Repertoires were generated with immunoSEQ multiplex PCR, while TCRdb's copy carries only in-frame clones and drops some. The profile shows about 82,000 clones, approximately 90% of them singletons. The antigens of these receptors remain unknown. The sequencing used unstimulated CD4+ T cells sorted from spleen or lymph node cells, collected before transplant. These receptors originate from a human donor who was the organ donor for an intestinal transplant.

The rearrangement joins TRBV5-1 to TRBJ1-1, with 9 bases fitting TRBD1. Losses at the gene ends were 4 bases for V and 2 bases for J; bases not matched to a gene: 9. CDR1 and CDR2 (germline): SGHRS, YFSETQ. The CDR3 is made up of 16 amino acids. The CDR3, as DNA: TGCGCCAGCAGCCTGACAGGGGGTATTCAAAACACTGAAGCTTTCTTT. It translates to CASSLTGGIQNTEAFF.

CDR3 bases: TGCAGCGTTGAACATAACTATGGCTACACCTTC. This gives the protein CSVEHNYGYTF. The rearrangement joins TRBV29-1 to TRBJ1-2; D not certain. V dropped 2 bases and J dropped 1 base, with 2 bases sitting between them. CDR1 and CDR2 from the germline V gene are SQVTM and ANQGSEA. This CDR3 has 11 amino acids.

V is TRBV7-9 and J is TRBJ1-5; possible D gene TRBD1, 6 bases. Looked up from germline, CDR1 is SEHNR and CDR2 is FQNEAQ (reference sequence). V shed 5 bases and J shed 4 bases, with 9 bases lying between them. CDR3 size: 13 residues. In DNA form, the CDR3 reads TGTGCCAGCAGCCGGACAGCGAATCAGCCCCAGCATTTT. It translates to CASSRTANQPQHF.

The chain recombines TRBV19 with TRBJ2-2; tentative D call: TRBD1 (5 bases). The CDR3 totals 11 residues. Trimming removed 7 bases from V and 9 bases from J, with 9 bases in between. Germline V gene lookup returns CDR1 LNHDA and CDR2 SQIVND (reference sequence). CDR3 nucleotides: TGTGCCAGTAACCAGGGCCGGGAGCTGTTTTTT. Its translation: CASNQGRELFF.

V and J are TRBV25-1 and TRBJ2-1, with TRBD1 matching 9 bases. The CDR3 sequence is 14 residues long. Trimming removed 2 bases from V and 4 bases from J; junction bases left unmatched: 0. Per germline, CDR1 MGHDK and CDR2 SYGVNS. The DNA for the CDR3 is TGTGCCAGCAGTGAAGGACAGGGGTACAATGAGCAGTTCTTC. Its translation: CASSEGQGYNEQFF.

The chain joins TRBV27 to TRBJ1-2, with 8 bases fitting TRBD1. This CDR3 has 22 amino acids. Trimming removed 5 bases from V and 7 bases from J; junction bases left unmatched: 33. CDR1 is MNHEY, CDR2 SMNVEV, per germline (reference sequence). CDR3 in DNA: TGTGCCAGCAGTCCCTCAATAAGGACAGGGTGGAGAAAAGAAGGGATATCGGGTGGCTACACCTTC. It is translated as CASSPSIRTGWRKEGISGGYTF.

V is TRBV30 and J is TRBJ1-2; no definite D call. Trimming left V 0 bases short and J 5 bases short, with 10 bases between. Germline V gives CDR1 GTSNPN, CDR2 SVGIG (reference sequence). The CDR3 extends over 13 amino acids. CDR3 bases: TGTGCCTGGAGTGTACGGCGGGGTTATGGCTACACCTTC. Its translation is CAWSVRRGYGYTF. Full variable domain (rest looked up from reference TRBV30 and TRBJ1-2): SQTIHQWPATLVQPVGSPLSLECTVEGTSNPNLYWYRQAAGRGLQLLFYSVGIGQISSEVPQNLSASRPQDRQFILSSKKLLLSDSGFYLCAWSVRRGYGYTFGSGTRLTVV.

The chain has TRBV5-1 and TRBJ2-1, with D perhaps TRBD2 (6 bases). The ends were cut back, 7 bases at V and 2 bases at J, with 16 bases in the middle. Germline V gene lookup returns CDR1 SGHRS and CDR2 YFSETQ. The CDR3 sequence is 15 residues long. CDR3 sequence (DNA): TGCGCCAGCCACCTAATCTCGGGGGCCTACAATGAGCAGTTCTTC. Translating it yields CASHLISGAYNEQFF.

This chain connects TRBV30 to TRBJ2-1; the D is unclear. The CDR3 spans 11 residues. Germline V gene lookup returns CDR1 GTSNPN and CDR2 SVGIG (reference sequence). Between the trimmed V and J ends, which lost 1 base and 10 bases, there was a span of 8 bases. CDR3 sequence reads: CAWSEIGEQFF. In DNA form, the CDR3 reads TGTGCCTGGAGTGAGATCGGGGAGCAGTTCTTC.

This rearrangement joins TRBV5-5 to TRBJ2-7; TRBD2 matches 12 bases. In germline, CDR1 is SGHKS, CDR2 YYEKEE (reference sequence). This CDR3 has 16 residues. V shed 2 bases and J 2 bases; nucleotides not matched to a gene: 5. The CDR3 DNA sequence: TGTGCCAGCAGCTTTACTAGCGGGGGGTACACCTACGAGCAGTACTTC. This codes for CASSFTSGGYTYEQYF. The full variable domain, rest sourced from reference TRBV5-5 and TRBJ2-7, is DAGVTQSPTHLIKTRGQQVTLRCSPISGHKSVSWYQQVLGQGPQFIFQYYEKEERGRGNFPDRFSARQFPNYSSELNVNALLLGDSALYLCASSFTSGGYTYEQYFGPGTRLTVT.